These T cell receptor beta chains were read from a single sample in a study of type 1 and type 2 diabetes patients. TCRdb re-called the multiplex PCR reads through MiXCR, storing one row per CDR3 protein. The sample lists 280,000 or so distinct CDR3 sequences, over 45% occurring once. The specimen sequenced was peripheral blood mononuclear cells (PBMCs). The source is a man aged 18 to 30 with type 2 diabetes. Both conserved end residues are part of each CDR3. Each record gives: D gene, clone size, V gene, CDR3 protein. A D gene is named only where the DNA matches it firmly. Only part of the rows carry a size: once, few, many, or a class if the clone is expanded.

NA | NA | TRBV15 | CATSSPLRGGFSGNTIYF
NA | NA | TRBV3-1 | CASSCGTGSSGANVLTF
NA | NA | TRBV7-3 | CASSLGSIGQKETQYF
TRBD2 | NA | TRBV5-1 | CASSLLGGSSYNEQFF
NA | many | TRBV19 | CASSGSFLGETQYF
TRBD1 | NA | TRBV19 | CASSSPGTGRDEQYF
NA | NA | TRBV7-2 | CAISQAGRGEAFF
TRBD1 | NA | TRBV6-2/TRBV6-3 | CASETGGATLGANVLTF
NA | NA | TRBV6-5 | CASSYSTGDNTEAFF
TRBD2 | NA | TRBV4-3 | CASSQLVAGGSETQYF
NA | few | TRBV14 | CASSQQVEQYF
TRBD1 | NA | TRBV2 | CATKGPGGYSNQPQHF
NA | few | TRBV19 | CASSTGTNYLPREQYF
NA | NA | TRBV14 | CASSPLPGREDQPQHF
TRBD1 | NA | TRBV7-9 | CASSSTDRGNEAFF
TRBD1 | once | TRBV6-1 | CASRSGTGSYWETQYF
NA | NA | TRBV7-7 | CASSLGEGRDLFF
NA | NA | TRBV19 | CASSNPPSYEQYF
NA | NA | TRBV4-1 | CASSQDRAEQETQYF
NA | NA | TRBV27 | CASSLNSWDKTNYGYTF
NA | NA | TRBV7-3 | CASSLSSVGEQYF
NA | NA | TRBV19 | CASSLPRRTEKLFF
TRBD2 | many | TRBV2 | CASSERAGDEQFF
NA | few | TRBV10-3 | CATHVGADSYNEQFF
NA | NA | TRBV20-1 | CSASVPFPEQPQHF